This T cell receptor (beta chain) was sequenced for a study of OX40 agonist ivuxolimab in advanced cancers. The CDR3 sequence is 15 residues long. The assay was immunoSEQ multiplex PCR, and TCRdb's table has in-frame clones only and misses some. The sample includes approximately 90,000 clones, roughly 90% of them seen just once. Findings of the study overall: CD8+ T cells showed, on average, more clonal expansion than CD4+ cells.

Comments on this clone: Its cognate antigen is unknown.

The sequencing used CD4+ or CD8+ T cells sorted from blood, collected in a trial of the OX40 agonist ivuxolimab. The receptor was derived from an adult with an advanced solid tumor such as melanoma, head and neck, liver or kidney cancer. This chain uses TRBV1 with TRBJ1-4; the D call TRBD1 from the table was never checked on the DNA. TRBV1 is a listed pseudogene. The CDR3 protein is CTSGLMDRVCEKLFF. CDR3 nucleotides: TGCACCAGCGGCCTGATGGACAGGGTGTGTGAAAAACTGTTTTTT.